Listed below are T cell receptor beta chains from one sample, sequenced in a study of blood T cell repertoires in COVID-19. The protocol was immunoSEQ multiplex PCR, while the TCRdb copy is restricted to in-frame clones and leaves out a portion. The profile shows about 250,000 clones, roughly 80% of them singletons. The sequenced sample was PBMCs or T cells enriched from blood (not recorded which). These receptors were obtained from a man in his forties or fifties who had recovered from COVID-19. CDR3s include the opening cysteine and the closing phenylalanine or tryptophan. The D gene is left open where the match is weak. The size of a clone is reported for some rows only, either as once, few or many, or as a class for expanded clones.

v_gene: TRBV4-3
abundance: many
d_gene: -
j_gene: TRBJ1-2
CDR3aa: CASSQTGLRGYTF
CDR3nt: TGCGCCAGCAGCCAAACTGGACTTAGAGGCTACACCTTC

v_gene: TRBV24-1
abundance: -
d_gene: -
j_gene: TRBJ1-5
CDR3aa: CATSDLAGTQPQHF
CDR3nt: TGTGCCACCAGTGATTTGGCGGGGACTCAGCCCCAGCATTTT

v_gene: TRBV9
abundance: few
d_gene: TRBD2
j_gene: TRBJ2-1
CDR3aa: CASSVGLAGEGEQFF
CDR3nt: TGTGCCAGCAGCGTAGGGCTAGCGGGAGAGGGGGAGCAGTTCTTC

v_gene: TRBV7-9
abundance: -
d_gene: -
j_gene: TRBJ1-3
CDR3aa: CASSLSGENTIYF
CDR3nt: TGTGCCAGCAGCTTATCCGGAGAGAACACCATATATTTT

v_gene: TRBV6-2/TRBV6-3
abundance: -
d_gene: TRBD1
j_gene: TRBJ2-7
CDR3aa: CASSYVGQGDEQYF
CDR3nt: TGTGCCAGCAGTTACGTGGGGCAGGGGGACGAGCAGTACTTC

v_gene: TRBV2
abundance: -
d_gene: TRBD2
j_gene: TRBJ2-7
CDR3aa: CASNYWGLAGNYEQYF
CDR3nt: TGTGCCAGCAATTACTGGGGGCTAGCGGGAAATTACGAGCAGTACTTC

v_gene: TRBV15
abundance: -
d_gene: TRBD2
j_gene: TRBJ2-5
CDR3aa: CATSRVGGGETQYF
CDR3nt: TGTGCCACCAGCAGAGTTGGGGGGGGAGAGACCCAGTACTTC

v_gene: TRBV7-6
abundance: -
d_gene: TRBD1
j_gene: TRBJ1-5
CDR3aa: CASSSAPGQGSNQPQHF
CDR3nt: TGTGCCAGCAGCTCTGCACCGGGACAGGGTAGCAATCAGCCCCAGCATTTT

v_gene: TRBV25-1
abundance: -
d_gene: -
j_gene: TRBJ1-2
CDR3aa: CASSAGGGGTNGYTF
CDR3nt: TGTGCCAGCAGTGCCGGGGGGGGAGGGACGAATGGCTACACCTTC

v_gene: TRBV18
abundance: -
d_gene: -
j_gene: TRBJ1-2
CDR3aa: CASSPHGPGDFYGYTF
CDR3nt: TGTGCCAGCTCACCACACGGACCGGGAGACTTTTATGGCTACACCTTC

v_gene: TRBV10-3
abundance: -
d_gene: -
j_gene: TRBJ1-5
CDR3aa: CAISESTFGVQPQHF
CDR3nt: TGTGCCATCAGTGAGTCGACTTTCGGGGTTCAGCCCCAGCATTTT

v_gene: TRBV20-1
abundance: -
d_gene: -
j_gene: TRBJ1-3
CDR3aa: CSAYSSNTIYF
CDR3nt: TGCAGTGCTTACAGTTCCAACACCATATATTTT

v_gene: TRBV5-1
abundance: few
d_gene: -
j_gene: TRBJ1-3
CDR3aa: CASKGTGLSGNTIYF
CDR3nt: TGCGCCAGCAAAGGGACTGGCCTCTCTGGAAACACCATATATTTT

v_gene: TRBV11-3
abundance: many
d_gene: -
j_gene: TRBJ1-2
CDR3aa: CASSARGGPLHGYTF
CDR3nt: TGTGCCAGCAGCGCCCGCGGGGGCCCTCTTCATGGCTACACCTTC

v_gene: TRBV5-1
abundance: -
d_gene: TRBD1
j_gene: TRBJ1-2
CDR3aa: CASSLATGEVRYTF
CDR3nt: TGCGCCAGCAGCTTGGCGACAGGGGAGGTTCGCTACACCTTC

v_gene: TRBV18
abundance: -
d_gene: TRBD2
j_gene: TRBJ2-5
CDR3aa: CASSTQRGLETQYF
CDR3nt: TGTGCCAGCTCAACCCAGCGGGGCCTAGAGACCCAGTACTTC

v_gene: TRBV5-6
abundance: -
d_gene: -
j_gene: TRBJ1-2
CDR3aa: CASSLDPRNEGGYTF
CDR3nt: TGTGCCAGCAGCTTGGATCCCCGAAATGAGGGTGGCTACACCTTC

v_gene: TRBV9
abundance: -
d_gene: -
j_gene: TRBJ2-1
CDR3aa: CASSVTLLAYEQFF
CDR3nt: TGTGCCAGCAGCGTCACCCTCCTAGCGTATGAGCAGTTCTTC

v_gene: TRBV19
abundance: -
d_gene: TRBD1
j_gene: TRBJ1-5
CDR3aa: CASSMFAPGQGARQPQHF
CDR3nt: TGTGCCAGTAGTATGTTTGCGCCGGGACAGGGGGCAAGACAGCCCCAGCATTTT

v_gene: TRBV7-2
abundance: -
d_gene: TRBD1
j_gene: TRBJ2-1
CDR3aa: CASSLSGTGAHEQFF
CDR3nt: TGTGCCAGCAGCTTATCCGGGACAGGGGCCCATGAGCAGTTCTTC

v_gene: TRBV18
abundance: -
d_gene: TRBD1
j_gene: TRBJ2-7
CDR3aa: CASSLVQGAGEQYF
CDR3nt: TGTGCCAGCTCACTTGTACAGGGGGCGGGAGAGCAGTACTTC

v_gene: TRBV6-6
abundance: -
d_gene: TRBD1
j_gene: TRBJ1-5
CDR3aa: CASTRTGNNQPQHF
CDR3nt: TGTGCCAGCACTAGGACAGGGAATAATCAGCCCCAGCATTTT

v_gene: TRBV7-9
abundance: once
d_gene: -
j_gene: TRBJ1-2
CDR3aa: CASSLEPQGGYTF
CDR3nt: TGTGCCAGCAGCTTAGAGCCGCAGGGGGGCTACACCTTC

v_gene: TRBV7-9
abundance: -
d_gene: TRBD2
j_gene: TRBJ2-5
CDR3aa: CASSLGLRETETQYF
CDR3nt: TGTGCCAGCAGCTTAGGCTTGCGGGAGACAGAGACCCAGTACTTC

v_gene: TRBV5-5
abundance: -
d_gene: -
j_gene: TRBJ1-2
CDR3aa: CASSLPGVYYGYTF
CDR3nt: TGTGCCAGCAGCTTACCCGGGGTCTACTATGGCTACACCTTC

v_gene: TRBV19
abundance: few
d_gene: -
j_gene: TRBJ1-1
CDR3aa: CASSKNRVVNTEAFF
CDR3nt: TGTGCCAGTAGTAAAAACAGGGTTGTGAACACTGAAGCTTTCTTT

v_gene: TRBV11-2
abundance: -
d_gene: -
j_gene: TRBJ1-1
CDR3aa: CASSSDRGTEAFF
CDR3nt: TGTGCCAGCAGCTCGGACCGGGGAACTGAAGCTTTCTTT

v_gene: TRBV6-5
abundance: -
d_gene: TRBD2
j_gene: TRBJ2-3
CDR3aa: CASMLAGGPSDTQYF
CDR3nt: TGTGCCAGCATGCTAGCGGGAGGGCCCTCAGATACGCAGTATTTT

v_gene: TRBV3-1/TRBV3-2
abundance: once
d_gene: TRBD1
j_gene: TRBJ1-2
CDR3aa: CASSGPGTGYGYTF
CDR3nt: TGTGCCAGCAGCGGTCCCGGGACAGGGTATGGCTACACCTTC

v_gene: TRBV7-8
abundance: -
d_gene: TRBD1
j_gene: TRBJ1-5
CDR3aa: CASSEWTGGNQPQHF
CDR3nt: TGTGCCAGCAGCGAATGGACAGGGGGCAATCAGCCCCAGCATTTT

v_gene: TRBV5-4
abundance: -
d_gene: -
j_gene: TRBJ2-6
CDR3aa: CASSLGGLRTGANVLTF
CDR3nt: TGTGCCAGCAGCTTGGGGGGGCTAAGGACTGGGGCCAACGTCCTGACTTTC

v_gene: TRBV7-8
abundance: -
d_gene: TRBD1
j_gene: TRBJ1-1
CDR3aa: CASKTTTGWSTEAFF
CDR3nt: TGTGCCAGCAAAACAACGACAGGGTGGAGCACTGAAGCTTTCTTT

v_gene: TRBV27
abundance: -
d_gene: -
j_gene: TRBJ1-6
CDR3aa: CASSSPRRGWNSPLHF
CDR3nt: TGTGCCAGCAGTTCCCCCCGACGAGGATGGAATTCACCCCTCCACTTT

v_gene: TRBV24-1
abundance: once
d_gene: TRBD1
j_gene: TRBJ2-7
CDR3aa: CATSLTGGRNEQYF
CDR3nt: TGTGCCACCAGTCTAACAGGGGGCAGGAACGAGCAGTACTTC

v_gene: TRBV12-5
abundance: -
d_gene: -
j_gene: TRBJ1-5
CDR3aa: CASGLRLQGDQPQHF
CDR3nt: TGTGCTAGTGGTTTACGATTACAGGGAGATCAGCCCCAGCATTTT

v_gene: TRBV7-7
abundance: -
d_gene: TRBD2
j_gene: TRBJ2-5
CDR3aa: CASSQTSGRQETQYF
CDR3nt: TGTGCTAGCAGTCAAACTAGCGGGCGCCAAGAGACCCAGTACTTC

v_gene: TRBV18
abundance: -
d_gene: -
j_gene: TRBJ1-6
CDR3aa: CASSPRLSGSPLHF
CDR3nt: TGTGCCAGCTCACCCCGACTTTCTGGTTCACCCCTCCACTTT

v_gene: TRBV2
abundance: -
d_gene: TRBD2
j_gene: TRBJ2-2
CDR3aa: CASRGLAGDTGELFF
CDR3nt: TGTGCCAGCAGAGGACTAGCGGGGGACACCGGGGAGCTGTTTTTT

v_gene: TRBV3-1/TRBV3-2
abundance: -
d_gene: -
j_gene: TRBJ1-5
CDR3aa: CASSQGMGGQPQHF
CDR3nt: TGTGCCAGCAGCCAAGGAATGGGCGGGCAGCCCCAGCATTTT

v_gene: TRBV30
abundance: few
d_gene: -
j_gene: TRBJ2-5
CDR3aa: CAWSVRQQETQYF
CDR3nt: TGTGCCTGGAGTGTACGACAGCAAGAGACCCAGTACTTC

v_gene: TRBV6-5
abundance: -
d_gene: -
j_gene: TRBJ1-1
CDR3aa: CASSSYGGENTEAFF
CDR3nt: TGTGCCAGCAGTTCATATGGGGGGGAGAACACTGAAGCTTTCTTT

v_gene: TRBV27
abundance: -
d_gene: -
j_gene: TRBJ2-7
CDR3aa: CASRTVAHYEQYF
CDR3nt: TGTGCCAGCAGGACGGTAGCACATTACGAGCAGTACTTC

v_gene: TRBV5-1
abundance: -
d_gene: TRBD2
j_gene: TRBJ2-1
CDR3aa: CASSLGLAGRVYEQFF
CDR3nt: TGCGCCAGCAGCTTGGGGCTAGCGGGGAGGGTCTATGAGCAGTTCTTC

v_gene: TRBV7-2
abundance: -
d_gene: -
j_gene: TRBJ1-5
CDR3aa: CASSLWGSNQPQHF
CDR3nt: TGTGCCAGCAGCTTGTGGGGCAGCAATCAGCCCCAGCATTTT

v_gene: TRBV6-2/TRBV6-3
abundance: -
d_gene: -
j_gene: TRBJ2-1
CDR3aa: CASSFSGVNEQFF
CDR3nt: TGTGCCAGCAGTTTCTCCGGGGTCAACGAGCAGTTCTTC

v_gene: TRBV5-5
abundance: -
d_gene: -
j_gene: TRBJ1-1
CDR3aa: CASSPFTTGRSTEAFF
CDR3nt: TGTGCCAGCAGCCCATTTACCACAGGACGGTCGACTGAAGCTTTCTTT

v_gene: TRBV18
abundance: -
d_gene: -
j_gene: TRBJ2-7
CDR3aa: CASSPLTTTRDEQYF
CDR3nt: TGTGCCAGCTCACCACTAACTACCACCAGGGACGAGCAGTACTTC

v_gene: TRBV18
abundance: once
d_gene: -
j_gene: TRBJ1-3
CDR3aa: CASSPDRSGNTIYF
CDR3nt: TGTGCCAGCTCCCCCGACAGGAGCGGAAACACCATATATTTT

v_gene: TRBV10-3
abundance: -
d_gene: TRBD2
j_gene: TRBJ2-7
CDR3aa: CAISWAGGVEQYF
CDR3nt: TGTGCCATCTCTTGGGCGGGAGGTGTCGAGCAGTACTTC

v_gene: TRBV5-4
abundance: -
d_gene: -
j_gene: TRBJ1-1
CDR3aa: CASSLVGSTEAFF
CDR3nt: TGTGCCAGCAGCTTGGTGGGGAGCACTGAAGCTTTCTTT

v_gene: TRBV27
abundance: -
d_gene: -
j_gene: TRBJ2-1
CDR3aa: CASSFSRRAAYNEQFF
CDR3nt: TGTGCCAGCAGTTTTAGTCGGCGGGCCGCCTACAATGAGCAGTTCTTC

v_gene: TRBV7-9
abundance: -
d_gene: TRBD1
j_gene: TRBJ1-5
CDR3aa: CASSRTGGNQPQHF
CDR3nt: TGTGCCAGCAGCCGGACAGGGGGCAATCAGCCCCAGCATTTT

v_gene: TRBV9
abundance: -
d_gene: TRBD2
j_gene: TRBJ2-2
CDR3aa: CASSVEASGFGVELFF
CDR3nt: TGTGCCAGCAGCGTAGAAGCTAGCGGGTTCGGTGTGGAGCTGTTTTTT

v_gene: TRBV27
abundance: once
d_gene: -
j_gene: TRBJ2-4
CDR3aa: CASSRGISNIQYF
CDR3nt: TGTGCCAGCAGTCGGGGGATTAGTAACATTCAGTACTTC

v_gene: TRBV29-1
abundance: -
d_gene: TRBD2
j_gene: TRBJ2-7
CDR3aa: CSVEGLAGESSYEQYF
CDR3nt: TGCAGCGTCGAGGGACTAGCGGGGGAAAGCTCCTACGAGCAGTACTTC

v_gene: TRBV19
abundance: -
d_gene: TRBD1
j_gene: TRBJ1-4
CDR3aa: CASVPGTGLEKLFF
CDR3nt: TGTGCCAGTGTCCCCGGGACAGGATTGGAAAAACTGTTTTTT